This entry concerns a single T cell receptor beta chain. Clones were sequenced by immunoSEQ multiplex PCR, and TCRdb holds only the in-frame ones, with some missing. This sample has about 69,000 clones, with 89% found just once. The source of the sample is a study of blood T cell repertoires in COVID-19. Germline CDR1 is LGHDT and CDR2 is YNNKEL (reference sequence). Trimming removed 4 bases from V and 4 bases from J; junction bases left unmatched: 2. This CDR3 spans 15 amino acids. V gene TRBV3-1 (or the pseudogene TRBV3-2) combines with J gene TRBJ2-1; 12 positions agree with TRBD2. The sequencing input was peripheral blood. The receptor comes from a woman between 45 and 65 years old with active COVID-19. The CDR3 is CASSLTSGSYNEQFF. CDR3 coding DNA: TGTGCCAGCAGCCTGACTAGCGGGAGTTACAATGAGCAGTTCTTC.